The entry below describes one TCR beta chain. The V gene end was trimmed by 6 bases and the J gene end by 4 bases; junction bases not matched to a gene: 8. CDR1 and CDR2 from the germline V gene are MDHEN and SYDVKM. The CDR3 spans 15 residues. Followed longitudinally, the Seattle patients had been enrolled during active infection. This specimen belongs to a study of blood T cell repertoires in COVID-19. This table comes from immunoSEQ multiplex PCR, and its TCRdb copy is limited to in-frame clones, with some not included. The sample records around 60,000 clones, 83% being singletons. This sequence was found in a middle-aged man with COVID-19, enrolled during active disease. The rearrangement uses TRBV28 and TRBJ2-2; 7 bases line up with TRBD2. The sequencing sample was made of peripheral blood. The CDR3 is CASRSGTTSTGELFF. CDR3 DNA sequence: TGTGCCAGCAGGTCCGGGACTACATCCACCGGGGAGCTGTTTTTT.